Listed here are 26 T cell receptor beta chains from one sample, sequenced in a study of cytomegalovirus exposure and HLA in healthy donors. A multiplex PCR was run with 60 Vbeta primers and 13 Jbeta primers. Profiling relied on immunoSEQ multiplex PCR, and the TCRdb table lists in-frame clones only, not all of them. This table has 210,000 or so clones, approximately 84% appearing once. The source material was PBMCs. These receptors were obtained from a woman in her thirties or forties in good health and CMV-seronegative.

This clone was counted a single time. At one end, the junction sequence differs from germline, possibly due to a read error. The V call is TRBV7-7, the J call TRBJ2-5; D is ambiguous. This CDR3 is 15 amino acids long. Per the germline V gene, CDR1 is SSHAT and CDR2 is FNYEAQ (reference sequence). DNA of the CDR3: TGTGCTAGCAGCTTAGTAGGCGGTGACCTGGAGACCCAGTACTTC. Amino acid sequence: CASSLVGGDLETQYF.

The chain recombines TRBV11-3 with TRBJ2-5; D not certain. Germline V gives CDR1 SGHNT, CDR2 YENEEA. The CDR3 length is 14 residues. V dropped 0 bases and J dropped 4 bases, with 9 bases sitting between them. The CDR3 DNA sequence: TGTGCCAGCAGCTTAGATCACATTACAGAGACCCAGTACTTC. Encoded protein: CASSLDHITETQYF.

The chain combines TRBV19 with TRBJ2-7; D might be TRBD1 (7 bases). V was clipped by 7 bases and J by 4 bases, with 20 bases between them. From germline, CDR1 is LNHDA and CDR2 SQIVND (reference sequence). This CDR3 is 15 amino acids long. For the CDR3, the DNA is TGTGCCAGTACCATCATGGCAGGGGGAGGTTACGAGCAGTACTTC. Translation gives CASTIMAGGGYEQYF.

This clone was counted only a few times. V is TRBV4-1 and J is TRBJ2-7, with 10 bases fitting TRBD1. The germline V gene has CDR1 MGHRA and CDR2 YSYEKL. This CDR3 has 15 amino acids. Trimming removed 3 bases from V and 2 bases from J; junction bases left unmatched: 4. This CDR3 reads CASSQTGTGAYEQYF. For the CDR3, the DNA is TGCGCCAGCAGCCAGACTGGGACAGGGGCCTACGAGCAGTACTTC.

The chain employs TRBV2 and TRBJ1-1, with TRBD1 matching over 11 bases. Germline assignment: CDR1 SNHLY and CDR2 FYNNEI. Trimming removed 6 bases from V and 4 bases from J; junction bases left unmatched: 7. CDR3 length: 15 residues. CDR3 DNA sequence: TGTGCCAGCAGCGGACAGGGGGCGCTCGTCACTGAAGCTTTCTTT. Encoded protein: CASSGQGALVTEAFF.

The chain couples TRBV7-3 to TRBJ2-5; 14 positions agree with TRBD2. Looked up from germline, CDR1 is SGHTA and CDR2 is FQGTGA. The V segment lost 5 bases and the J segment 5 bases; nucleotides outside the gene matches: 4. CDR3 length: 15 amino acids. In DNA, the CDR3 is TGTGCCAGCAGCCAGACTAGCGGGGGGGTCGAGACCCAGTACTTC. Translation gives CASSQTSGGVETQYF.

The rearrangement uses TRBV14 and TRBJ1-3; D unresolved. The CDR3 is made up of 14 amino acids. V was pared by 4 bases and J by 0 bases, with 7 bases between. Germline CDR1 SGHDN, CDR2 FVKESK. CDR3 nucleotide sequence: TGTGCCAGCAGCCCGCGACTCTCTGGAAACACCATATATTTT. As protein: CASSPRLSGNTIYF.

V usage is TRBV5-6 and J usage is TRBJ1-1, with TRBD1 identical over 8 bases. The CDR3 totals 14 residues. Germline V CDR1 and CDR2: SGHDT, YYEEEE. V lost 4 bases, J lost 0 bases, and 2 bases stayed unmatched. CDR3 sequence: CASSTQGVNTEAFF. Written as DNA, the CDR3 is TGTGCCAGCAGCACACAGGGGGTGAACACTGAAGCTTTCTTT.

This chain joins TRBV9 and TRBJ2-1; D unclear. Germline loops: CDR1 SGDLS, CDR2 YYNGEE. This CDR3 spans 15 amino acids. V lost 3 bases and J 0 bases, leaving 10 bases between the germline ends. CDR3 DNA: TGTGCCAGCAGCGCTCTCAGCGACTCCTACAATGAGCAGTTCTTC. Translating gives CASSALSDSYNEQFF.

The chain uses TRBV9 and TRBJ2-3; 7 bases align to TRBD2. The V segment lost 0 bases and the J segment 3 bases; nucleotides outside the gene matches: 4. The germline V gene encodes CDR1 SGDLS and CDR2 YYNGEE. The CDR3 extends over 15 amino acids. CDR3 bases: TGTGCCAGCAGCGTAGCCGGCGGGGGTACAGATACGCAGTATTTT. Its translation: CASSVAGGGTDTQYF.

CDR3 residues: CAWTGYPPGQGASGANVLTF. CDR3 in DNA: TGTGCCTGGACTGGCTATCCTCCGGGACAGGGGGCTTCTGGGGCCAACGTCCTGACTTTC. This chain connects TRBV30 to TRBJ2-6, with 12 nucleotides matching TRBD1. Germline CDR1 and CDR2: GTSNPN and SVGIG (reference sequence). The V segment lost 4 bases and the J segment 1 base; nucleotides outside the gene matches: 14. The CDR3 totals 20 residues.

This clone was seen a few times. Compared with germline, one end of the junction differs, possibly owing to a read error. The chain joins TRBV2 to TRBJ2-2, with 10 bases aligning to TRBD1. Germline loops: CDR1 SNHLY, CDR2 FYNNEI. The length of the CDR3 is 15 residues. The CDR3 DNA sequence: TGTGCCAGCAGAGAAGACAGGGGGCAGGCCGGGGAGCTGTTTTTT. Translated, it gives CASREDRGQAGELFF.

To note about this clone: Different DNA sequences within this sample yield the same CDR3. This chain uses TRBV19 with TRBJ1-5; 8 positions agree with TRBD1. Germline-derived CDR1 and CDR2 are LNHDA and SQIVND (reference sequence). J was trimmed by 2 bases and V by 8 bases; bases with no gene match: 2. This CDR3 comprises 13 residues. The CDR3 DNA is TGTGCCAGTTCGACAGGGGGCAATCAGCCCCAGCATTTT. Residues: CASSTGGNQPQHF.

This chain links TRBV6-5 with TRBJ2-7, with 11 bases aligning to TRBD1. From germline, CDR1 is MNHEY and CDR2 SVGAGI. With 10 bases clipped from V and 2 bases from J, the junction kept 7 bases outside the gene matches. This CDR3 is 14 amino acids long. This CDR3 is CAIRTGGPTYEQYF. The CDR3 DNA follows: TGTGCCATACGGACAGGGGGCCCGACCTACGAGCAGTACTTC.

This clone was seen a handful of times. The chain joins TRBV4-1 to TRBJ2-3; 9 positions agree with TRBD1. The CDR3 consists of 16 residues. J was trimmed by 2 bases and V by 2 bases; bases with no gene match: 5. CDR1 MGHRA and CDR2 YSYEKL come from the germline V gene. Here the CDR3 DNA reads TGCGCCAGCAGCCAACTTGGGACAGGGTACACAGATACGCAGTATTTT. Translation: CASSQLGTGYTDTQYF.

The gene calls are TRBV7-2 and TRBJ2-5; TRBD1 might be the D (6 bases). Germline values: CDR1 SGHTA, CDR2 FQGNSA. Between the trimmed V and J ends, which lost 1 base and 5 bases, there was a span of 14 bases. This CDR3 spans 15 amino acids. The CDR3 DNA is TGTGCCAGCAGCTTAGGCGGTCTGGGGGCGGAGACCCAGTACTTC. Translation gives CASSLGGLGAETQYF.

The genes are TRBV25-1 and TRBJ1-5; TRBD1 might be the D (6 bases). The CDR3 covers 16 residues. Trimming pared 1 base from V and 4 bases from J, leaving 14 bases between. The germline CDR1 and CDR2 sequences are MGHDK and SYGVNS. The CDR3 sequence: CASSELGGGQNQPQHF. In DNA form, the CDR3 reads TGTGCCAGCAGTGAATTAGGGGGGGGCCAAAATCAGCCCCAGCATTTT. Full variable domain (missing parts from reference TRBV25-1 and TRBJ1-5): EADIYQTPRYLVIGTGKKITLECSQTMGHDKMYWYQQDPGMELHLIHYSYGVNSTEKGDLSSESTVSRIRTEHFPLTLESARPSHTSQYLCASSELGGGQNQPQHFGDGTRLSIL.

The chain recombines TRBV5-4 with TRBJ2-3; 14 bases line up with TRBD2. The CDR3 is 17 residues long. In germline, CDR1 is SGHNT, CDR2 YYREEE (reference sequence). J was trimmed by 5 bases and V by 2 bases; bases with no gene match: 7. In DNA, the CDR3 is TGTGCCAGCAGCTTCCTGGGACTAGCGGGGGATAAAGATACGCAGTATTTT. It specifies CASSFLGLAGDKDTQYF. Full variable domain (outside the CDR3, taken from reference TRBV5-4 and TRBJ2-3): ETGVTQSPTHLIKTRGQQVTLRCSSQSGHNTVSWYQQALGQGPQFIFQYYREEENGRGNFPPRFSGLQFPNYSSELNVNALELDDSALYLCASSFLGLAGDKDTQYFGPGTRLTVL.

The chain employs TRBV7-2 and TRBJ2-2; 7 bases align to TRBD2. The CDR3 consists of 16 residues. V was clipped by 0 bases and J by 3 bases; unmatched bases: 4. The germline V gene encodes CDR1 SGHTA and CDR2 FQGNSA. CDR3 DNA: TGTGCCAGCAGCTTAGCGCGGACTAGATACACCGGGGAGCTGTTTTTT. Amino acids: CASSLARTRYTGELFF.

CDR3 nucleotides: TGTGCCAGCAGCCCCGATGACAGGAACACCATATATTTT. This codes for CASSPDDRNTIYF. This rearrangement joins TRBV6-6 to TRBJ1-3; D possibly corresponds to TRBD1 (6 bases). The CDR3 spans 13 residues. The V and J ends lost 6 bases and 7 bases respectively, with 13 bases between them. Germline-derived CDR1 and CDR2 are MNHNY and SVGAGI (reference sequence).

This clone was recorded only once. The CDR3 loop is CAISESNSGRGAKDTQYF. CDR3 nucleotides: TGTGCCATCAGTGAGTCGAACTCGGGGCGGGGGGCCAAAGATACGCAGTATTTT. The chain uses TRBV10-3 and TRBJ2-3; 8 nucleotides align to TRBD2. This CDR3 is 18 amino acids long. The ends lost 0 bases at V and 5 bases at J; junction bases unmatched: 13. CDR1 is ENHRY, CDR2 SYGVKD, per germline.

V gene TRBV5-1 combines with J gene TRBJ2-5; 10 bases are shared with TRBD1. From germline, CDR1 is SGHRS and CDR2 YFSETQ. The V gene end was trimmed by 2 bases and the J gene end by 3 bases; junction bases not matched to a gene: 1. This CDR3 has 14 amino acids. In nucleotides, the CDR3 is TGCGCCAGCAGCTTCGGACAGGGGGAAGAGACCCAGTACTTC. Translating it yields CASSFGQGEETQYF.

This clone occurred a few times. The chain carries TRBV7-9 and TRBJ2-3; D ambiguous. Trimming stripped 5 bases from V and 7 bases from J, with 10 bases between. The CDR3 contains 12 residues. In germline, CDR1 is SEHNR, CDR2 FQNEAQ (reference sequence). The CDR3 DNA reads TGTGCCAGCAGCGACGACACCAATACGCAGTATTTT. Protein: CASSDDTNTQYF.

In its sample, this clone was seen a few times. The chain recombines TRBV28 with TRBJ2-7; 10 nucleotides line up with TRBD1. V shed 3 bases and J 11 bases; nucleotides not matched to a gene: 7. Germline CDR1 MDHEN, CDR2 SYDVKM. There are 13 residues in the CDR3. The CDR3 sequence is CASSLLGTGAEYF. CDR3 nucleotide sequence: TGTGCCAGCAGTTTGCTTGGGACAGGGGCGGAGTACTTC. Full variable domain (missing parts from reference TRBV28 and TRBJ2-7): DVKVTQSSRYLVKRTGEKVFLECVQDMDHENMFWYRQDPGLGLRLIYFSYDVKMKEKGDIPEGYSVSREKKERFSLILESASTNQTSMYLCASSLLGTGAEYFGPGTRLTVT.

The V and J genes are TRBV11-1 and TRBJ1-1; possible D gene TRBD1, 5 bases. The CDR3 spans 13 residues. From germline, CDR1 is SGHAT and CDR2 FQDESV (reference sequence). Trimming cost V 2 bases and J 7 bases, with 11 bases left between them. The CDR3 DNA reads as TGTGCCAGCAGCTTATCAAGGGGACTTGAAGCTTTCTTT. Encoded protein: CASSLSRGLEAFF.

Turning to this clone: At one boundary the junction diverges from the germline segment, which might be a read error. The sample carries other DNA sequences with the same CDR3. The chain recombines TRBV5-1 with TRBJ2-7, with TRBD1 identical over 7 bases. This CDR3 is 15 amino acids long. Looked up from germline, CDR1 is SGHRS and CDR2 is YFSETQ. CDR3 in DNA: TGCGCTAGCAGCCCGGCCCCGGGACAGCCCTACGAGCAGTACTTC. Its protein is CASSPAPGQPYEQYF.